The 27 T cell receptor beta chains below were found in one sample sequenced in a study of molecular identifiers for immune sequencing clone quantification. Each CDR3 protein gets one entry after TCRdb re-called the PCR reads with MiXCR. The sample lists 15,000 to 25,000 distinct CDR3 sequences; about a fifth were seen once. The sequenced sample consisted of naive CD8+ T cells from blood, with Jurkat cell RNA spiked in. The subset is: FACS-sorted CD8+CD4-CCR7+CD45RA+ naive T cells. All receptors derive from a human donor in good health. Some libraries in this study had Jurkat cell RNA spiked in.

This clonotype was observed at least ten times. V gene TRBV6-2 or TRBV6-3 combines with J gene TRBJ1-1, with D perhaps matching TRBD1 (6 bases). Trimming removed 7 bases from V and 0 bases from J, with 27 bases in between. CDR3 length: 19 residues. Germline V CDR1 and CDR2: MNHEY, SVGEGT. CDR3 protein: CASTLSSLQGMGMNTEAFF. CDR3 DNA sequence: TGTGCCAGCACCCTTTCCTCCCTCCAGGGGATGGGGATGAACACTGAAGCTTTCTTT.

In regard to this clonotype: This could be a read error, since a much larger clone is one nucleotide away. V usage is TRBV18 and J usage is TRBJ1-6; D not resolved. The CDR3 sequence is 17 residues long. Per the germline V gene, CDR1 is KGHSH and CDR2 is LQKENI. The CDR3 DNA sequence: TGTGCCAACTCACCGGGATCCCTCCTCGGATATAATTCACCCCTCCACTTT. It yields the protein CANSPGSLLGYNSPLHF.

This clonotype was recorded many times. The gene calls are TRBV7-6 and TRBJ2-1, with a possible D match to TRBD1 (6 bases). V was pared by 2 bases and J by 4 bases, with 12 bases between. The germline V gene has CDR1 SGHVS and CDR2 FNYEAQ. CDR3 length: 15 residues. In nucleotides, the CDR3 is TGTGCCAGCAGCTTAAGGAGACAGGTATACAATGAGCAGTTCTTC. Translating it yields CASSLRRQVYNEQFF. Together with reference TRBV7-6 and TRBJ2-1, the CDR3 gives the full variable domain: GAGVSQSPRYKVTKRGQDVALRCDPISGHVSLYWYRQALGQGPEFLTYFNYEAQQDKSGLPNDRFSAERPEGSISTLTIQRTEQRDSAMYRCASSLRRQVYNEQFFGPGTRLTVL.

Turning to this clonotype: Possible read error: a much larger clone is one base away. J is TRBJ2-1 and V is TRBV6-2 or TRBV6-3, with D perhaps being TRBD1 or TRBD2 (5 bases each). The V end lost 8 bases, the J end lost 6 bases, and 14 bases lay between the germline ends. The CDR3 covers 13 residues. CDR1 and CDR2 from the germline V gene are MNHEY and SVGEGT. The CDR3, as DNA: TGTGCCAGCCCCCTCTCGAGGGGCAATGAGCAGTTCTTC. The encoded protein is CASPLSRGNEQFF.

There are many counts of this clonotype. One end of the junction is discordant with germline, which a read error may explain. The chain carries TRBV7-7 and TRBJ2-2; 14 bases fit TRBD2. There are 16 residues in the CDR3. From germline, CDR1 is SSHAT and CDR2 FNYEAQ (reference sequence). CDR3 protein: CASSPTSGRGSGELFF. The CDR3 nucleotides are TGTGCTAGCAGCCCGACTAGCGGGAGGGGCTCCGGGGAGCTGTTTTTT.

This clonotype was counted at least ten times. Written as DNA, the CDR3 is TGTGCCAGCAGACCTACAGCCGGGGAGCAGTTCTTC. It yields the protein CASRPTAGEQFF. The genes are TRBV6-6 and TRBJ2-1, with D unresolved. CDR1 is MNHNY and CDR2 is SVGAGI in the germline V gene (reference sequence). The CDR3 length is 12 residues. The V end was cut by 6 bases, the J end by 10 bases, with 13 bases between.

The chain carries TRBV7-9 and TRBJ2-7; tentatively, D is TRBD1 (6 bases). Trimming took off 8 bases at V and 4 bases at J, with 12 bases between the two ends. Germline V CDR1 and CDR2: SEHNR, FQNEAQ (reference sequence). The CDR3 loop spans 12 amino acids. CDR3 protein: CASGWTDYEQYF. The CDR3 nucleotides are TGTGCCAGCGGCTGGACAGATTACGAGCAGTACTTC.

As to this clonotype: The junction and the germline gene differ at one end; a read error may be behind it. The chain combines TRBV4-3 with TRBJ1-2; D gene ambiguous. CDR1 LGHNA and CDR2 YSLEER come from the germline V gene. This CDR3 is 14 amino acids long. Written as DNA, the CDR3 is TGCGCCAGCAGCCACTTGACATGGATTCGTGGCTGCACCTTC. Translation gives CASSHLTWIRGCTF.

To note about this clonotype: Being one base from a much bigger clone, this may be a read error. The chain uses TRBV27 and TRBJ2-1, with D uncertain. This CDR3 spans 14 amino acids. Germline CDR1 reads MNHEY; CDR2 reads SMNVEV (reference sequence). Between the trimmed V and J ends, which lost 4 bases and 5 bases, there was a span of 12 bases. CDR3 sequence reads: CASSSIGTDNEQFF. CDR3 coding DNA: TGTGCCAGCAGTTCTATCGGCACAGACAATGAGCAGTTCTTC.

This clonotype was counted between two and nine times. An end of the junction differs from the germline gene, which may be a read error. The chain links TRBV14 to TRBJ2-7, with D uncertain. This CDR3 comprises 13 residues. CDR1 is SGHDN, CDR2 FVKESK, per germline. The CDR3 loop is CASSQDSLEIVNF. The CDR3 DNA follows: TGTGCCAGCAGCCAAGATAGTTTGGAAATCGTAAACTTC.

There are many counts of this clonotype. The chain has TRBV27 and TRBJ1-1; D is ambiguous. The CDR3 has 13 residues. The V gene's germline CDR1 is MNHEY and CDR2 SMNVEV (reference sequence). V lost 6 bases and J 2 bases, leaving 10 bases between the germline ends. The CDR3 DNA sequence: TGTGCCAGCAGAGACGGGTTAAACACTGAAGCTTTCTTT. Its protein is CASRDGLNTEAFF.

This clonotype was counted many times. The chain couples TRBV7-8 to TRBJ1-1; the D is unclear. The CDR3 is 12 residues long. Germline V lookup: CDR1 SGHVS, CDR2 FQNEAQ. V was pared by 4 bases and J by 6 bases, with 9 bases between. Here the CDR3 reads CASSSPQSEAFF. The CDR3 DNA reads as TGTGCCAGCAGCTCGCCCCAATCTGAAGCTTTCTTT. The entire variable domain, with the rest obtained from reference TRBV7-8 and TRBJ1-1, is as follows: GAGVSQSPRYKVAKRGQDVALRCDPISGHVSLFWYQQALGQGPEFLTYFQNEAQLDKSGLPSDRFFAERPEGSVSTLKIQRTQQEDSAVYLCASSSPQSEAFFGQGTRLTVV.

This chain links TRBV5-6 with TRBJ2-7; possible D gene TRBD1, 5 bases. V shed 2 bases and J shed 1 base, with 10 bases lying between them. The CDR3 covers 14 residues. Germline loops: CDR1 SGHDT, CDR2 YYEEEE. The CDR3 nucleotides read TGTGCCAGCAGCTTTGCGGACATGTCCTACGAGCAGTACTTC. Protein product: CASSFADMSYEQYF. Using reference TRBV5-6 and TRBJ2-7 for the parts outside the CDR3, the full variable domain is DAGVTQSPTHLIKTRGQQVTLRCSPKSGHDTVSWYQQALGQGPQFIFQYYEEEERQRGNFPDRFSGHQFPNYSSELNVNALLLGDSALYLCASSFADMSYEQYFGPGTRLTVT.

There are many counts of this clonotype. This chain connects TRBV14 to TRBJ2-7, with a tentative D call TRBD2 (6 bases). Per germline, CDR1 SGHDN and CDR2 FVKESK. Trimming left V 0 bases short and J 4 bases short, with 7 bases between. This CDR3 has 13 amino acids. The chain's CDR3 is CASSQDRGYEQYF. Written as DNA, the CDR3 is TGTGCCAGCAGCCAAGATCGGGGGTACGAGCAGTACTTC.

About this clonotype itself: This could be a read error, since a much larger clone is one nucleotide away. The chain recombines TRBV28 with TRBJ2-7; 8 bases line up with TRBD2. The CDR3 sequence is 19 residues long. Per germline, CDR1 MDHEN and CDR2 SYDVKM. V was pared by 6 bases and J by 5 bases, with 24 bases of the junction left unmatched. The CDR3 protein is CASSHILGVIGTSSDEQYF. CDR3 DNA: TGTGCCAGCAGCCACATCTTAGGAGTAATCGGGACTAGTAGCGACGAGCAGTACTTC. Full variable domain (remainder filled in from reference TRBV28 and TRBJ2-7): DVKVTQSSRYLVKRTGEKVFLECVQDMDHENMFWYRQDPGLGLRLIYFSYDVKMKEKGDIPEGYSVSREKKERFSLILESASTNQTSMYLCASSHILGVIGTSSDEQYFGPGTRLTVT.

This clonotype appeared many times. This chain connects TRBV6-6 to TRBJ1-1, with D maybe TRBD1 (5 bases). The CDR3 length is 15 residues. CDR1 is MNHNY and CDR2 is SVGAGI in the germline V gene (reference sequence). Trimming cost V 1 base and J 10 bases, with 19 bases left between them. CDR3 sequence (DNA): TGTGCCAGCAGTTACTACCGCGAGGTTGGGGCTGGAGCTTTCTTT. Translation: CASSYYREVGAGAFF.

This clonotype was observed at least ten times. The gene calls are TRBV4-2 and TRBJ2-7; TRBD2 is a possible D gene (6 bases). V was pared by 0 bases and J by 3 bases, with 6 bases between. The CDR3 is made up of 13 amino acids. Germline V gene sequence: CDR1 LGHNA, CDR2 YNFKEQ. The CDR3 region is CASSQDGGYEQYF. CDR3 nucleotides: TGTGCCAGCAGCCAAGACGGGGGCTACGAGCAGTACTTC.

The chain links TRBV15 to TRBJ2-1; 11 nucleotides line up with TRBD2. Germline trimming cut 8 bases from V and 5 bases from J; bases unmatched to any gene: 29. This CDR3 region has 22 residues. Germline loops: CDR1 LNHNV, CDR2 YYDKDF (reference sequence). CDR3 protein: CATPDTKQGALLAGEEDNEQFF. CDR3 nucleotides: TGTGCCACCCCCGACACGAAACAGGGGGCTCTACTAGCGGGAGAAGAGGACAATGAGCAGTTCTTC.

This sequence joins TRBV29-1 and TRBJ2-1, with no clear D. The CDR3 has 10 amino acids. Per the germline V gene, CDR1 is SQVTM and CDR2 is ANQGSEA. Trimming took off 5 bases at V and 5 bases at J, with 4 bases between the two ends. The CDR3 loop is CSVKDNEQFF. CDR3 DNA sequence: TGCAGCGTTAAGGACAATGAGCAGTTCTTC.

Comment on this clonotype: Given a much more abundant clone one base away, this may be a read error. The chain carries TRBV24-1 and TRBJ2-1, with 8 bases identical to TRBD2. Trimming removed 5 bases from V and 1 base from J; junction bases left unmatched: 12. From germline, CDR1 is KGHDR and CDR2 SFDVKD. This CDR3 is 18 amino acids long. The CDR3 is CATSAGGRPGVSYNEQFF. The CDR3 coding sequence is TGTGCCACCAGTGCTGGCGGGAGGCCCGGGGTGTCCTACAATGAGCAGTTCTTC.

This clonotype was recorded many times. The CDR3 DNA is TGTGCCAGCAGTTTATATCCGTGGGGGGGTTTGGACACCGGGGAGCTGTTTTTT. Residues: CASSLYPWGGLDTGELFF. This chain joins TRBV28 and TRBJ2-2; 7 bases are a match to TRBD2. The CDR3 has 18 residues. With 1 base clipped from V and 3 bases from J, the junction kept 11 bases outside the gene matches. Germline CDR1 and CDR2: MDHEN and SYDVKM.

This clonotype was counted at least ten times. The chain recombines TRBV9 with TRBJ1-3; no firm D call. Germline CDR1 and CDR2: SGDLS and YYNGEE. V gave up 5 bases and J gave up 2 bases, with 8 bases separating them. The CDR3 contains 13 residues. The CDR3 protein is CASSAWAGNTIYF. CDR3 coding DNA: TGTGCCAGCAGTGCATGGGCTGGAAACACCATATATTTT.

This clonotype showed up just once. This chain uses TRBV9 with TRBJ2-7; D is undetermined. Germline V CDR1 and CDR2: SGDLS, YYNGEE. The CDR3 contains 15 residues. Trimming cost V 0 bases and J 0 bases, with 10 bases left between them. CDR3 in DNA: TGTGCCAGCAGCGTAGGGCTTTCTACCTCCTACGAGCAGTACTTC. Residues: CASSVGLSTSYEQYF.

For this clonotype: One base away lies a much larger clone, so this may be a sequencing read error. The chain has TRBV4-2 and TRBJ1-4, with D tentatively TRBD1 (5 bases). V was cut by 1 base and J by 5 bases, with 17 bases left in between. The CDR3 sequence is 17 residues long. Looked up from germline, CDR1 is LGHNA and CDR2 is YNFKEQ. The CDR3 DNA is TGTGCCAGCAGCCAAGGGTCGGGCGGGGCAGGGAATGAAAAACTGTTTTTT. Translation gives CASSQGSGGAGNEKLFF.

This clonotype was seen at least ten times. The chain is built from TRBV12-5 and TRBJ1-5, with a possible D match to TRBD1 (5 bases). This CDR3 region has 13 residues. V gave up 6 bases and J gave up 6 bases, with 12 bases separating them. Germline CDR1 reads LGHNT; CDR2 reads FRNRAP. The CDR3 DNA follows: TGTGCTAGTGGCCCGGGGGGATCTCAGCCCCAGCATTTT. It translates to CASGPGGSQPQHF.

This clonotype was recorded many times. The rearrangement uses TRBV2 and TRBJ1-2; D not resolved. This CDR3 contains 13 residues. V gave up 8 bases and J gave up 1 base, with 11 bases separating them. Germline CDR1 reads SNHLY; CDR2 reads FYNNEI. CDR3 sequence reads: CASSFDINYGYTF. The DNA of the CDR3 is TGTGCCAGCTCATTCGACATTAACTATGGCTACACCTTC.

The sample holds many counts of this clonotype. V and J are TRBV19 and TRBJ1-5, with no clear D. V shed 8 bases and J shed 4 bases, with 15 bases lying between them. The germline V gene encodes CDR1 LNHDA and CDR2 SQIVND (reference sequence). CDR3 length: 14 residues. The CDR3 protein is CASWTLRRNQPQHF. CDR3 nucleotides: TGTGCCAGTTGGACCCTTAGGAGGAATCAGCCCCAGCATTTT.